One sample yielded the 24 T cell receptor beta chains listed below, sequenced in a study of T cell responses to AZD1222 COVID-19 vaccine. Profiled with immunoSEQ multiplex PCR; TCRdb holds only in-frame clones, not every one. The sample lists about 140,000 clones; 88% were seen once. The sequencing used peripheral blood, collected on day 0 of AZD1222 vaccination. The source is an adult in good health.

In this sample, this clone turned up once. The V gene is TRBV7-3, the J gene TRBJ2-1; 11 bases are a match to TRBD2. The germline gives CDR1 SGHTA, CDR2 FQGTGA. Trimming took 6 bases from V and 9 from J; bases not matched to a gene: 10. CDR3 length: 15 amino acids. CDR3 sequence reads: CASSPTGTSGAEQFF. In nucleotides, the CDR3 is TGTGCCAGCAGTCCCACCGGGACTAGCGGTGCTGAGCAGTTCTTC.

The V gene is TRBV2, the J gene TRBJ2-1; D perhaps matches TRBD2 (6 bases). The CDR3 totals 13 residues. The V end was cut by 0 bases, the J end by 7 bases, with 7 bases between. Germline V CDR1 and CDR2: SNHLY, FYNNEI. In nucleotides, the CDR3 is TGTGCCAGCAGTGAAGCTGGAGGGAATGAGCAGTTCTTC. Its protein product is CASSEAGGNEQFF.

In this sample, this clone turned up once. The chain joins TRBV14 to TRBJ2-2; a weak D match, TRBD2 (5 bases). Trimming pared 1 base from V and 6 bases from J, leaving 6 bases between. This CDR3 has 13 residues. CDR1 is SGHDN, CDR2 FVKESK, per germline. CDR3 residues: CASSQARAGELFF. The CDR3 DNA sequence: TGTGCCAGCAGCCAAGCGAGGGCCGGGGAGCTGTTTTTT. The full variable domain, in which reference TRBV14 and TRBJ2-2 provide the parts outside the CDR3, is EAGVTQFPSHSVIEKGQTVTLRCDPISGHDNLYWYRRVMGKEIKFLLHFVKESKQDESGMPNNRFLAERTGGTYSTLKVQPAELEDSGVYFCASSQARAGELFFGEGSRLTVL.

The genes are TRBV3-1 (or the pseudogene TRBV3-2) and TRBJ2-1; 12 nucleotides match TRBD2. The V and J ends lost 1 base and 6 bases, in that order; junction bases with no gene match: 10. The CDR3 is made up of 18 amino acids. Germline values: CDR1 LGHDT, CDR2 YNNKEL (reference sequence). CDR3 loop: CASSQAPTLAGGGNEQFF. The CDR3 coding sequence is TGTGCCAGCAGCCAAGCTCCAACACTAGCGGGAGGTGGCAATGAGCAGTTCTTC.

The chain links TRBV5-4 to TRBJ2-7; D tentatively reads TRBD1 or TRBD2 (5 bases each). This CDR3 is built from 14 residues. Germline CDR1 and CDR2: SGHNT and YYREEE (reference sequence). Trimming took off 4 bases at V and 2 bases at J, with 13 bases between the two ends. The CDR3 is CASSGLGTTYEQYF. The DNA for the CDR3 is TGTGCCAGCAGCGGCCTGGGGACGACCTACGAGCAGTACTTC.

The chain recombines TRBV30 with TRBJ1-2; perhaps TRBD1 as D (6 bases). Trimming removed 4 bases from V and 8 bases from J, with 20 bases in between. Per the germline V gene, CDR1 is GTSNPN and CDR2 is SVGIG (reference sequence). The CDR3 covers 14 residues. The CDR3 loop reads CAWTGGGPTQGYTF. The CDR3 DNA reads as TGTGCCTGGACCGGCGGGGGGCCCACCCAGGGCTACACCTTC.

This chain uses TRBV19 with TRBJ2-2, with D perhaps matching TRBD1 (5 bases). The CDR3 has 17 amino acids. Trimming took off 3 bases at V and 0 bases at J, with 14 bases between the two ends. Germline loops: CDR1 LNHDA, CDR2 SQIVND (reference sequence). For the CDR3, the DNA is TGTGCCAGTAGTATCCTTGGACAATTCGCGAACACCGGGGAGCTGTTTTTT. Its translation: CASSILGQFANTGELFF.

This sequence joins TRBV19 and TRBJ2-1; D gene uncertain. This CDR3 has 16 residues. CDR1 is LNHDA and CDR2 is SQIVND in the germline V gene (reference sequence). The germline V and J ends were trimmed by 3 bases and 2 bases, with 14 bases remaining between them. The CDR3 DNA reads as TGTGCCAGTAGTATGTTCCTTGACGAGGCCTACAATGAGCAGTTCTTC. Encoded protein: CASSMFLDEAYNEQFF.

This chain links TRBV4-2 with TRBJ1-2; 9 bases align to TRBD1. From germline, CDR1 is LGHNA and CDR2 YNFKEQ. The CDR3 spans 16 residues. The junction had 14 bases not matched to a gene; V was cut back by 4 bases and J by 8 bases. In DNA, the CDR3 is TGTGCCAGCAGCCTTGACGTACTTACAGGGGGCGAAGGCTACACCTTC. Translated: CASSLDVLTGGEGYTF.

The gene calls are TRBV5-6 and TRBJ1-3; D is perhaps TRBD1 (5 bases). V was shortened by 5 bases and J by 4 bases, with 13 bases between the two germline ends. This CDR3 is built from 14 residues. Germline values: CDR1 SGHDT, CDR2 YYEEEE. The CDR3 protein is CASRLTGEGNTIYF. In nucleotides, the CDR3 is TGTGCCAGCAGGTTGACGGGGGAGGGAAACACCATATATTTT.

The rearrangement uses TRBV19 and TRBJ1-5; 7 bases agree with TRBD1. This CDR3 is built from 14 residues. The germline gives CDR1 LNHDA, CDR2 SQIVND (reference sequence). V trimming: 11 bases; J trimming: 3 bases; junction bases outside the gene matches: 10. The CDR3 DNA reads TGTGCCTCCAGATTCGACAGGGCCAATCAGCCCCAGCATTTT. Its protein product is CASRFDRANQPQHF. Full variable domain (outside the CDR3, taken from reference TRBV19 and TRBJ1-5): DGGITQSPKYLFRKEGQNVTLSCEQNLNHDAMYWYRQDPGQGLRLIYYSQIVNDFQKGDIAEGYSVSREKKESFPLTVTSAQKNPTAFYLCASRFDRANQPQHFGDGTRLSIL.

The chain employs TRBV5-1 and TRBJ2-2; D unclear. This CDR3 is 15 amino acids long. Trimming took off 0 bases at V and 6 bases at J, with 12 bases between the two ends. Germline CDR1 SGHRS, CDR2 YFSETQ. The CDR3 DNA sequence: TGCGCCAGCAGCTTGGCCCTTCCGGAATCCGGGGAGCTGTTTTTT. Its translation: CASSLALPESGELFF.

The chain has TRBV6-1 and TRBJ1-1, with D possibly being TRBD1 (6 bases). The CDR3 loop spans 13 amino acids. Germline assignment: CDR1 MNHNS and CDR2 SASEGT. V gave up 3 bases and J gave up 5 bases, with 10 bases separating them. CDR3 coding DNA: TGTGCCAGCAGTGAGAACAGGGAAACTGAAGCTTTCTTT. This translates into CASSENRETEAFF.

The genes are TRBV7-9 and TRBJ1-1, with 7 nucleotides matching TRBD1. CDR1 and CDR2 (germline): SEHNR, FQNEAQ (reference sequence). J lost 1 base, V lost 5 bases, and 10 bases had no gene match. This CDR3 contains 16 residues. The chain's CDR3 is CASSLEGAQPNTEAFF. In DNA, the CDR3 is TGTGCCAGCAGCCTAGAGGGGGCACAGCCGAACACTGAAGCTTTCTTT.

The rearrangement uses TRBV11-2 and TRBJ2-7; 11 nucleotides align to TRBD2. Germline V CDR1 and CDR2: SGHAT, FQNNGV. There are 15 residues in the CDR3. The J segment lost 7 bases and the V segment lost 3 bases, leaving 8 bases of the junction unmatched. As DNA, the CDR3 is TGTGCCAGCAGCTTGGAACTAGCGGGAGCGGGTGAGCAGTACTTC. It encodes CASSLELAGAGEQYF.

V usage is TRBV28 and J usage is TRBJ1-5; D unresolved. The germline gives CDR1 MDHEN, CDR2 SYDVKM. The CDR3 is 15 amino acids. V was pared by 7 bases and J by 3 bases, with 16 bases between. In DNA, the CDR3 is TGTGCCAGCAAATATCTAGGAGTGGCCAATCAGCCCCAGCATTTT. Its protein product is CASKYLGVANQPQHF.

About this clone: As the CDR3 is not closed by the conserved phenylalanine or tryptophan, this likely results from a read error. The chain couples TRBV12-3 or TRBV12-4 to TRBJ1-1; D is uncertain. There are 13 residues in the CDR3. V shed 4 bases and J shed 1 base, with 7 bases lying between them. Here the CDR3 reads CASSYLTNTEAFL. Written as DNA, the CDR3 is TGTGCCAGCAGTTACCTAACGAACACTGAAGCTTTCCTT.

The chain joins TRBV4-2 to TRBJ1-6; TRBD1 aligns across 9 bases. Germline CDR1 is LGHNA and CDR2 is YNFKEQ. V lost 1 base, J lost 5 bases, and 3 bases stayed unmatched. The CDR3 is 16 residues long. The CDR3 DNA reads TGTGCCAGCAGCCAAGTGGGACAGGGTCATAATTCACCCCTCCACTTT. This gives the protein CASSQVGQGHNSPLHF.

V and J are TRBV11-2 and TRBJ2-2; D unclear. The V and J ends lost 0 bases and 11 bases respectively, with 10 bases between them. This CDR3 spans 13 amino acids. The V gene's germline CDR1 is SGHAT and CDR2 FQNNGV. Written as DNA, the CDR3 is TGTGCCAGCAGCTTAGATAGGAGCGCCGAGCTGTTTTTT. As protein: CASSLDRSAELFF.

This chain connects TRBV7-9 to TRBJ1-2; D possibly corresponds to TRBD1 (5 bases). V lost 5 bases and J 5 bases, leaving 12 bases between the germline ends. Germline V CDR1 and CDR2: SEHNR, FQNEAQ (reference sequence). This CDR3 has 13 residues. In nucleotides, the CDR3 is TGTGCCAGCAGCCAAGCAGGGTCATATGGCTACACCTTC. Protein sequence: CASSQAGSYGYTF. Based on the CDR3 plus reference TRBV7-9 and TRBJ1-2, the full variable domain is DTGVSQNPRHKITKRGQNVTFRCDPISEHNRLYWYRQTLGQGPEFLTYFQNEAQLEKSRLLSDRFSAERPKGSFSTLEIQRTEQGDSAMYLCASSQAGSYGYTFGSGTRLTVV.

V is TRBV24-1 and J is TRBJ2-1, with 10 bases that match TRBD2. The CDR3 runs 15 residues. The junction had 3 bases not matched to a gene; V was cut back by 4 bases and J by 4 bases. The germline CDR1 and CDR2 sequences are KGHDR and SFDVKD. Here the CDR3 DNA reads TGTGCCACCAGTGAAAGCGGGAGGGGATACAATGAGCAGTTCTTC. It specifies CATSESGRGYNEQFF.

V is TRBV18 and J is TRBJ1-5; possibly TRBD1 for D (5 bases). Germline CDR1 and CDR2: KGHSH and LQKENI. Trimming took 3 bases from V and 4 from J, leaving 10 bases between them. The CDR3 spans 14 residues. The CDR3 DNA follows: TGTGCCAGCTCACCCCAGGGAGAGAATCAGCCCCAGCATTTT. Residues: CASSPQGENQPQHF.

The V and J genes are TRBV6-2 or TRBV6-3 and TRBJ2-7, with 9 bases aligning to TRBD2. The CDR3 extends over 16 amino acids. The V gene end was trimmed by 4 bases and the J gene end by 5 bases; junction bases not matched to a gene: 12. Germline CDR1 reads MNHEY; CDR2 reads SVGEGT. The CDR3 nucleotides read TGTGCCAGCAGTTCCACGACTAGCGGAAATCCTCACGAGCAGTACTTC. This codes for CASSSTTSGNPHEQYF.

This clone has just one count. The chain employs TRBV20-1 and TRBJ1-2; D remains ambiguous. The CDR3 is 9 residues long. Germline values: CDR1 DFQATT, CDR2 SNEGSKA (reference sequence). The V gene lost 3 bases and the J gene lost 5 bases, with 1 base spanning the gap. The CDR3 bases are TGCAGTGCTAGTTATGGCTACACCTTC. Translating gives CSASYGYTF.